A selection of T cell receptor beta chains follows, all from one sample in a study of blood T cell repertoires in COVID-19. Assay used: immunoSEQ multiplex PCR; TCRdb lists only in-frame clones, some missing. This table has roughly 84,000 clones, approximately 86% appearing once. Sequenced input: peripheral blood. The origin of the receptors is an elderly man with active or convalescent COVID-19. Each CDR3 is given with its conserved first and last residue. D genes are given only for firm matches. Expanded clones get a size class; other rows say once, few or many, or leave the size out.

clone_size: few; d_call: TRBD1; j_call: TRBJ2-5; v_call: TRBV28; cdr3_aa: CASRRRQGAMVTQYF; cdr3_nt: TGTGCCAGCAGGCGACGACAGGGGGCGATGGTGACCCAGTACTTC
clone_size: .; d_call: .; j_call: TRBJ1-2; v_call: TRBV6-4; cdr3_aa: CASSDGAGNPYTF; cdr3_nt: TGTGCCAGCAGTGACGGGGCCGGTAATCCCTACACCTTC
clone_size: .; d_call: TRBD1; j_call: TRBJ2-2; v_call: TRBV30; cdr3_aa: CAWTGFRQGTGELFF; cdr3_nt: TGTGCCTGGACCGGATTTCGACAGGGTACCGGGGAGCTGTTTTTT
clone_size: .; d_call: TRBD1; j_call: TRBJ1-6; v_call: TRBV28; cdr3_aa: CATRDRNSPLHF; cdr3_nt: TGTGCCACCCGGGACAGAAATTCACCCCTCCACTTT
clone_size: .; d_call: .; j_call: TRBJ1-4; v_call: TRBV11-2; cdr3_aa: CASSLNSPAATNEKLFF; cdr3_nt: TGTGCCAGCAGCCTAAATAGCCCAGCGGCAACTAATGAAAAACTGTTTTTT
clone_size: .; d_call: .; j_call: TRBJ2-3; v_call: TRBV30; cdr3_aa: CAWRREDTQYF; cdr3_nt: TGTGCCTGGAGGCGAGAAGATACGCAGTATTTT
clone_size: .; d_call: TRBD2; j_call: TRBJ2-5; v_call: TRBV5-1; cdr3_aa: CASSSGGETQETQYF; cdr3_nt: TGCGCCAGCAGCTCCGGGGGGGAGACCCAAGAGACCCAGTACTTC
clone_size: .; d_call: TRBD1; j_call: TRBJ1-2; v_call: TRBV7-2; cdr3_aa: CASSKTGVNGYTF; cdr3_nt: TGTGCCAGCAGCAAGACAGGGGTCAATGGCTACACCTTC
clone_size: .; d_call: .; j_call: TRBJ1-3; v_call: TRBV3-1/TRBV3-2; cdr3_aa: CASSQEAIENTIYF; cdr3_nt: TGTGCCAGCAGCCAAGAGGCAATTGAAAACACCATATATTTT
clone_size: .; d_call: TRBD2; j_call: TRBJ2-3; v_call: TRBV10-1; cdr3_aa: CASSESPGLVRDTQYF; cdr3_nt: TGCGCCAGCAGTGAGTCTCCGGGACTAGTTAGAGATACGCAGTATTTT
clone_size: .; d_call: .; j_call: TRBJ2-2; v_call: TRBV2; cdr3_aa: CASKVRDTGELFF; cdr3_nt: TGTGCCAGCAAAGTCAGGGATACCGGGGAGCTGTTTTTT
clone_size: .; d_call: .; j_call: TRBJ2-1; v_call: TRBV7-2; cdr3_aa: CASSLRGSYNEQFF; cdr3_nt: TGTGCCAGCAGCTTAAGGGGCTCCTACAATGAGCAGTTCTTC
clone_size: .; d_call: .; j_call: TRBJ1-3; v_call: TRBV9; cdr3_aa: CASSAGPRGNTIYF; cdr3_nt: TGTGCCAGCAGCGCCGGCCCTAGGGGAAACACCATATATTTT
clone_size: .; d_call: .; j_call: TRBJ1-1; v_call: TRBV20-1; cdr3_aa: CSARQNTEAFF; cdr3_nt: TGCAGTGCGAGACAGAACACTGAAGCTTTCTTT
clone_size: .; d_call: TRBD1; j_call: TRBJ1-4; v_call: TRBV4-1; cdr3_aa: CASSQGPGTGVEKLFF; cdr3_nt: TGCGCCAGCAGCCAAGGCCCCGGGACAGGGGTTGAAAAACTGTTTTTT
clone_size: few; d_call: .; j_call: TRBJ1-3; v_call: TRBV3-1/TRBV3-2; cdr3_aa: CASRPHRDSGNTIYF; cdr3_nt: TGTGCCAGCAGACCACACAGGGACTCTGGAAACACCATATATTTT
clone_size: few; d_call: TRBD1; j_call: TRBJ1-1; v_call: TRBV28; cdr3_aa: CASSLWSTGRTEAFF; cdr3_nt: TGTGCCAGCAGTCTCTGGTCGACAGGGCGTACTGAAGCTTTCTTT
clone_size: .; d_call: .; j_call: TRBJ2-1; v_call: TRBV5-1; cdr3_aa: CASSLAMQGTEQFF; cdr3_nt: TGCGCCAGCAGCTTGGCCATGCAGGGTACTGAGCAGTTCTTC
clone_size: few; d_call: .; j_call: TRBJ1-3; v_call: TRBV10-2; cdr3_aa: CASSEYNSGNTIYF; cdr3_nt: TGCGCCAGCAGCGAGTATAACTCTGGAAACACCATATATTTT
clone_size: once; d_call: TRBD1; j_call: TRBJ2-5; v_call: TRBV24-1; cdr3_aa: CATSDLRQGQETQYF; cdr3_nt: TGTGCCACCAGTGATTTGCGACAGGGCCAAGAGACCCAGTACTTC
clone_size: .; d_call: .; j_call: TRBJ1-1; v_call: TRBV2; cdr3_aa: CASSERQIMNTEAFF; cdr3_nt: TGTGCCAGCAGTGAGAGACAGATCATGAACACTGAAGCTTTCTTT
clone_size: .; d_call: TRBD1; j_call: TRBJ2-2; v_call: TRBV6-1; cdr3_aa: CASSDSSLGTGGNRELFF; cdr3_nt: TGTGCCAGCAGTGATAGCAGCCTAGGGACAGGGGGTAATCGGGAGCTGTTTTTT
clone_size: .; d_call: TRBD1; j_call: TRBJ2-6; v_call: TRBV4-1; cdr3_aa: CASSQNSLDRAGRANVLTF; cdr3_nt: TGCGCCAGCAGCCAGAACAGCCTGGACAGGGCCGGGAGGGCCAACGTCCTGACTTTC
clone_size: .; d_call: .; j_call: TRBJ1-2; v_call: TRBV28; cdr3_aa: CASSPVGSGYTF; cdr3_nt: TGTGCCAGCAGTCCGGTCGGGAGTGGCTACACCTTC
clone_size: .; d_call: .; j_call: TRBJ1-2; v_call: TRBV5-4; cdr3_aa: CASNAQTGSRSYTF; cdr3_nt: TGTGCCAGCAACGCACAGACAGGAAGCCGCTCATACACCTTC
clone_size: few; d_call: .; j_call: TRBJ1-1; v_call: TRBV19; cdr3_aa: CATIVGTRAFF; cdr3_nt: TGTGCCACCATAGTAGGGACTCGAGCTTTCTTT
clone_size: .; d_call: .; j_call: TRBJ1-2; v_call: TRBV6-5; cdr3_aa: CASSQGPAQYGYTF; cdr3_nt: TGTGCCAGCAGCCAGGGGCCAGCGCAATACGGCTACACCTTC
clone_size: .; d_call: TRBD1; j_call: TRBJ1-6; v_call: TRBV2; cdr3_aa: CASAAHVTGDSPLHF; cdr3_nt: TGTGCCAGCGCCGCCCATGTGACAGGGGATTCACCCCTCCACTTT
clone_size: .; d_call: .; j_call: TRBJ1-1; v_call: TRBV18; cdr3_aa: CASSPPREGTEAFF; cdr3_nt: TGTGCCAGCTCACCACCGAGGGAGGGCACTGAAGCTTTCTTT
clone_size: .; d_call: .; j_call: TRBJ1-1; v_call: TRBV9; cdr3_aa: CASSGIGVTEAFF; cdr3_nt: TGTGCCAGCAGCGGCATAGGGGTCACTGAAGCTTTCTTT
clone_size: .; d_call: TRBD2; j_call: TRBJ2-2; v_call: TRBV5-1; cdr3_aa: CASSLAGSGGGATGELFF; cdr3_nt: TGCGCCAGCAGCTTGGCCGGGAGTGGCGGGGGGGCCACCGGGGAGCTGTTTTTT
clone_size: .; d_call: TRBD1; j_call: TRBJ1-5; v_call: TRBV10-1; cdr3_aa: CASRGHRDRGNQPQHF; cdr3_nt: TGCGCCAGCAGAGGTCATAGGGACAGGGGAAATCAGCCCCAGCATTTT
clone_size: once; d_call: TRBD2; j_call: TRBJ2-1; v_call: TRBV4-1; cdr3_aa: CASSQVGGRISYNEQFF; cdr3_nt: TGCGCCAGCAGCCAAGTCGGCGGGAGGATCTCCTACAATGAGCAGTTCTTC
clone_size: .; d_call: .; j_call: TRBJ2-5; v_call: TRBV3-1/TRBV3-2; cdr3_aa: CASTQAETQYF; cdr3_nt: TGTGCCAGCACCCAGGCAGAGACCCAGTACTTC
clone_size: .; d_call: .; j_call: TRBJ2-2; v_call: TRBV5-1; cdr3_aa: CASSLNAGSNTGELFF; cdr3_nt: TGCGCCAGCAGCTTAAACGCAGGGTCGAACACCGGGGAGCTGTTTTTT
clone_size: few; d_call: TRBD1; j_call: TRBJ1-5; v_call: TRBV18; cdr3_aa: CASSPGTGRFSNQPQHF; cdr3_nt: TGTGCCAGCTCACCTGGGACAGGGAGGTTCAGCAATCAGCCCCAGCATTTT
clone_size: .; d_call: .; j_call: TRBJ1-1; v_call: TRBV5-6; cdr3_aa: CASSFQGLAFF; cdr3_nt: TGTGCCAGCAGCTTTCAGGGGCTGGCTTTCTTT
clone_size: once; d_call: .; j_call: TRBJ1-4; v_call: TRBV5-1; cdr3_aa: CASSLAAGWDEKLFF; cdr3_nt: TGCGCCAGCAGCTTGGCGGCAGGTTGGGATGAAAAACTGTTTTTT
clone_size: .; d_call: TRBD2; j_call: TRBJ2-3; v_call: TRBV9; cdr3_aa: CASSVGSSGEGTDTQYF; cdr3_nt: TGTGCCAGCAGCGTAGGATCTAGCGGTGAGGGTACAGATACGCAGTATTTT
clone_size: .; d_call: TRBD1; j_call: TRBJ2-1; v_call: TRBV25-1; cdr3_aa: CASSRRTGMDEQFF; cdr3_nt: TGTGCCAGCAGTCGAAGGACAGGGATGGATGAGCAGTTCTTC
clone_size: .; d_call: .; j_call: TRBJ2-1; v_call: TRBV19; cdr3_aa: CASAGIAYNEQFF; cdr3_nt: TGTGCCAGCGCGGGGATCGCTTACAATGAGCAGTTCTTC
clone_size: .; d_call: .; j_call: TRBJ2-6; v_call: TRBV27; cdr3_aa: CASKGGAGQANVLTF; cdr3_nt: TGTGCCAGCAAGGGCGGGGCCGGGCAGGCCAACGTCCTGACTTTC
clone_size: .; d_call: .; j_call: TRBJ2-3; v_call: TRBV5-1; cdr3_aa: CASRRADTQYF; cdr3_nt: TGCGCCAGCCGGAGGGCAGATACGCAGTATTTT
clone_size: .; d_call: TRBD1; j_call: TRBJ2-2; v_call: TRBV3-1/TRBV3-2; cdr3_aa: CASSPGTGRTGELFF; cdr3_nt: TGTGCCAGCAGCCCCGGGACAGGGCGGACCGGGGAGCTGTTTTTT
clone_size: once; d_call: .; j_call: TRBJ1-1; v_call: TRBV20-1; cdr3_aa: CSAQNPAEAFF; cdr3_nt: TGCAGTGCACAGAATCCCGCTGAAGCTTTCTTT
clone_size: .; d_call: TRBD2; j_call: TRBJ2-3; v_call: TRBV7-2; cdr3_aa: CASSSRTSSTQYF; cdr3_nt: TGTGCCAGCAGCTCCCGGACTAGCAGTACGCAGTATTTT
clone_size: .; d_call: .; j_call: TRBJ2-5; v_call: TRBV11-2; cdr3_aa: CASSLMSTQETQYF; cdr3_nt: TGTGCCAGCAGCTTAATGTCCACACAAGAGACCCAGTACTTC
clone_size: .; d_call: TRBD1; j_call: TRBJ2-5; v_call: TRBV5-5; cdr3_aa: CASSQGGFTETQYF; cdr3_nt: TGTGCCAGCAGCCAAGGGGGCTTCACAGAGACCCAGTACTTC
clone_size: .; d_call: .; j_call: TRBJ2-2; v_call: TRBV27; cdr3_aa: CASSLVSGVVTGELFF; cdr3_nt: TGTGCCAGCAGTTTAGTCTCAGGGGTGGTCACCGGGGAGCTGTTTTTT
clone_size: .; d_call: TRBD1; j_call: TRBJ1-2; v_call: TRBV2; cdr3_aa: CASSHGQGASPNYGYTF; cdr3_nt: TGTGCCAGCAGCCACGGACAGGGGGCTTCTCCTAACTATGGCTACACCTTC
clone_size: .; d_call: .; j_call: TRBJ1-2; v_call: TRBV19; cdr3_aa: CASSAQISLGYGYTF; cdr3_nt: TGTGCCAGTAGTGCCCAAATAAGCCTCGGCTATGGCTACACCTTC
clone_size: .; d_call: .; j_call: TRBJ1-5; v_call: TRBV28; cdr3_aa: CASTTPGKYQPQHF; cdr3_nt: TGTGCCAGCACGACTCCAGGGAAGTATCAGCCCCAGCATTTT
clone_size: .; d_call: TRBD1; j_call: TRBJ1-1; v_call: TRBV11-2; cdr3_aa: CASSLVTGVNTEAFF; cdr3_nt: TGTGCCAGCAGCCTAGTGACAGGGGTGAACACTGAAGCTTTCTTT